One T cell receptor beta chain is described in this entry. These data originate in a study of Graves' ophthalmopathy and Graves' hyperthyroidism. Study details: Upon initial diagnosis and before any treatment, peripheral blood was collected.

Amplified TCR beta CDR3 regions were obtained using RNA transcripts as template. The first round was an RT-PCR with HTBI primers, and the second round was a multiplex PCR. MiXCR was run by TCRdb on the multiplex PCR reads, yielding one entry per CDR3 protein. In the table there are hundreds of thousands of distinct CDR3 sequences, approximately 40% of which are singletons. CDR3 length equals 17 residues. CDR1 SGDLS and CDR2 YYNGEE come from the germline V gene. V lost 0 bases and J lost 0; bases outside the gene matches: 6. Physicians reached a diagnosis by relying on clinical symptoms, serum thyroxine, TRAb, thyroid ultrasound and orbital computed tomography.

The sample consisted of peripheral blood. The chain has TRBV9 and TRBJ1-3, with 7 bases fitting TRBD1. This clonotype was sampled from an adult man with Graves' ophthalmopathy. CDR3 loop: CASSVERDSPSGNTIYF. The DNA for the CDR3 is TGTGCCAGCAGCGTAGAGCGGGACAGTCCCTCTGGAAACACCATATATTTT. Looking up the rest from reference TRBV9 and TRBJ1-3 gives the full variable domain: DSGVTQTPKHLITATGQRVTLRCSPRSGDLSVYWYQQSLDQGLQFLIQYYNGEERAKGNILERFSAQQFPDLHSELNLSSLELGDSALYFCASSVERDSPSGNTIYFGEGSWLTVV.